These 2 T cell receptor beta chains came from one sample sequenced in a study of blood T cell repertoires in COVID-19. Sequencing was performed with immunoSEQ multiplex PCR; in TCRdb, only in-frame clones are kept and a portion is missing. The sample records approximately 100,000 clones, 84% being singletons. Sequencing was carried out using peripheral blood. The receptor set was obtained from an older woman with acute or convalescent COVID-19.

The rearrangement links TRBV11-1 to TRBJ2-7; TRBD1 matches at 8 bases. Germline V lookup: CDR1 SGHAT, CDR2 FQDESV (reference sequence). The junction had 12 bases not matched to a gene; V was cut back by 5 bases and J by 6 bases. The CDR3 totals 15 residues. The CDR3 sequence is CASSRLGQVKGEQYF. The CDR3 DNA reads TGTGCCAGCAGCCGACTGGGACAGGTAAAGGGCGAGCAGTACTTC.

The chain uses TRBV7-9 and TRBJ2-5, with 7 bases identical to TRBD1. This CDR3 spans 15 amino acids. CDR1 and CDR2 from the germline V gene are SEHNR and FQNEAQ (reference sequence). V was clipped by 5 bases and J by 3 bases; unmatched bases: 9. The CDR3 is CASSGWDSSKETQYF. In nucleotides, the CDR3 is TGTGCCAGCAGCGGATGGGACAGTTCTAAAGAGACCCAGTACTTC.